A single sample is the source of the 17 T cell receptor beta chains below, sequenced in a study of beta chain features in type 1 diabetes listed by TCRdb under 2018. The receptor library was made with the immunoSEQ multiplex PCR assay. All of the isolated RNA was reverse transcribed with the High Capacity cDNA Reverse Transcription Kit, so expressed TCRB transcripts were sequenced. This immuneACCESS table, as held by TCRdb, lists in-frame sequences with V and J called but not all clones. Of the missing ones, under half trace to an unresolved V gene in checked studies; the others have no known cause. Recorded for this sample are roughly 300,000 clones; approximately 14% of them occurred a single time. The ten most abundant clones make up under 8.5% of the sample. Sequences were obtained from central memory CD4+ T cells from blood. Source of these receptors: a man younger than 45 in good health.

This clone was seen a handful of times. V is TRBV18 and J is TRBJ2-5; a possible D gene is TRBD1 (6 bases). Between the trimmed V and J ends, which lost 6 bases and 4 bases, there was a span of 18 bases. The CDR3 is made up of 15 amino acids. The germline V gene encodes CDR1 KGHSH and CDR2 LQKENI. The CDR3 region has the DNA TGTGCCAGCTCCCCAGCACAGGGCTGGTCAGAGACCCAGTACTTC. The encoded protein is CASSPAQGWSETQYF.

This clone has more than one count but fewer than ten. The gene calls are TRBV10-3 and TRBJ1-2, with D tentatively TRBD1 (5 bases). The CDR3 loop spans 14 amino acids. V gave up 3 bases and J gave up 2 bases, with 10 bases separating them. The V gene's germline CDR1 is ENHRY and CDR2 SYGVKD. CDR3 amino acids: CAISDQGVNYGYTF. The CDR3 nucleotides read TGTGCCATCAGTGATCAGGGTGTAAACTATGGCTACACCTTC.

The gene calls are TRBV29-1 and TRBJ1-2, with 12 bases aligning to TRBD1. The CDR3 consists of 14 residues. V lost 4 bases to trimming and J lost 3 bases; unmatched junction nucleotides: 3. Germline CDR1 SQVTM, CDR2 ANQGSEA. The CDR3 loop reads CSVGGTGGDYGYTF. The CDR3 DNA follows: TGCAGCGTTGGGGGGACAGGGGGCGACTATGGCTACACCTTC.

About this clone: Other nucleotide sequences from this sample produce the same CDR3. The chain links TRBV5-1 to TRBJ1-5, with 10 bases identical to TRBD1. CDR1 is SGHRS, CDR2 YFSETQ, per germline. V trimming: 4 bases; J trimming: 2 bases; junction bases outside the gene matches: 3. The CDR3 runs to 15 residues. CDR3 nucleotide sequence: TGCGCCAGCAGCCTGGGGACAGGGGGCAATCAGCCCCAGCATTTT. This gives the protein CASSLGTGGNQPQHF.

A few counts support this clone. The rearrangement links TRBV7-9 to TRBJ1-5; TRBD1 is a possible D gene (5 bases). Per germline, CDR1 SEHNR and CDR2 FQNEAQ (reference sequence). The CDR3 consists of 15 residues. The V end lost 5 bases, the J end lost 5 bases, and 16 bases lay between the germline ends. CDR3 loop: CASSPGQVAHQPQHF. The CDR3 nucleotides are TGTGCCAGCAGCCCCGGACAAGTGGCGCATCAGCCCCAGCATTTT. The variable domain in full, completed from reference TRBV7-9 and TRBJ1-5, reads DTGVSQNPRHKITKRGQNVTFRCDPISEHNRLYWYRQTLGQGPEFLTYFQNEAQLEKSRLLSDRFSAERPKGSFSTLEIQRTEQGDSAMYLCASSPGQVAHQPQHFGDGTRLSIL.

V gene TRBV7-9 combines with J gene TRBJ2-5, with 14 nucleotides matching TRBD2. The V segment lost 6 bases and the J segment 1 base; nucleotides outside the gene matches: 4. The CDR3 runs 16 residues. Germline CDR1 and CDR2: SEHNR and FQNEAQ (reference sequence). The CDR3 nucleotides read TGTGCCAGCAGGTCGGGACTAGCGGGGGTCCAAGAGACCCAGTACTTC. Protein sequence: CASRSGLAGVQETQYF.

This clone was seen only a few times. The chain combines TRBV5-5 with TRBJ2-5; 7 positions match TRBD2. This CDR3 is built from 14 residues. The junction had 2 bases not matched to a gene; V was cut back by 2 bases and J by 1 base. Germline CDR1 and CDR2: SGHKS and YYEKEE (reference sequence). The CDR3 loop is CASSFGGSQETQYF. CDR3 sequence (DNA): TGTGCCAGCAGCTTCGGCGGGAGCCAAGAGACCCAGTACTTC.

This clone was observed many times. The chain recombines TRBV5-5 with TRBJ2-7; perhaps D is TRBD1 or TRBD2 (5 bases each). Germline CDR1 and CDR2: SGHKS and YYEKEE (reference sequence). The CDR3 contains 14 residues. V was shortened by 1 base and J by 0 bases, with 8 bases between the two germline ends. This chain's CDR3 is CASSLLGTSYEQYV. CDR3 nucleotides: TGTGCCAGCAGCTTGCTGGGGACCTCCTACGAGCAGTACGTC.

The V gene is TRBV6-1, the J gene TRBJ2-5; D is undetermined. Germline assignment: CDR1 MNHNS and CDR2 SASEGT. The germline V and J ends were trimmed by 2 bases and 5 bases, with 12 bases remaining between them. This CDR3 has 14 amino acids. The chain's CDR3 is CASSETGFTETQYF. CDR3 coding DNA: TGTGCCAGCAGTGAAACCGGTTTCACTGAGACCCAGTACTTC.

The rearrangement joins TRBV2 to TRBJ1-5; TRBD1 agrees at 9 bases. V was pared by 6 bases and J by 7 bases, with 7 bases of the junction left unmatched. The CDR3 is 14 amino acids. The germline V gene has CDR1 SNHLY and CDR2 FYNNEI. In DNA, the CDR3 is TGTGCCAGCAGGGGGGACAGGGTATGGCAGCCCCAGCATTTT. This sequence encodes CASRGDRVWQPQHF.

The chain has TRBV5-4 and TRBJ2-7; D gene ambiguous. With 4 bases removed from V and 0 bases from J, the gap between germline ends came to 5 bases. The CDR3 extends over 12 amino acids. From germline, CDR1 is SGHNT and CDR2 YYREEE (reference sequence). This CDR3 is CASSRGSYEQYF. The CDR3 DNA follows: TGTGCCAGCAGCCGCGGCTCCTACGAGCAGTACTTC.

This clone was seen more than once but under ten times. The chain is built from TRBV6-5 and TRBJ2-5; 9 bases line up with TRBD1. The CDR3 totals 14 residues. Germline CDR1 MNHEY, CDR2 SVGAGI. V dropped 7 bases and J dropped 5; count of bases not matched to a gene: 8. The CDR3 region is CASNLPDRGETQYF. As DNA, the CDR3 is TGTGCCAGCAACCTACCGGACAGGGGCGAGACCCAGTACTTC.

The table lists this clone with a few counts. The chain couples TRBV15 to TRBJ1-2, with D unresolved. V lost 4 bases, J lost 1 base, and 16 bases lay in between. The CDR3 covers 16 residues. In germline, CDR1 is LNHNV, CDR2 YYDKDF (reference sequence). CDR3 nucleotide sequence: TGTGCCACCAGCACCAAAGACCGCCCGGGTAACTATGGCTACACCTTC. This translates into CATSTKDRPGNYGYTF.

The chain employs TRBV6-5 and TRBJ2-5; 7 positions match TRBD1. Germline CDR1 reads MNHEY; CDR2 reads SVGAGI. Trimming at V came to 6 bases and at J to 1 base, leaving 5 bases not matched to a gene. The CDR3 has 14 residues. The DNA of the CDR3 is TGTGCCAGCAGACAACAGGGGAGCCAAGAGACCCAGTACTTC. This encodes CASRQQGSQETQYF.

This chain uses TRBV9 with TRBJ2-1; 10 bases are a match to TRBD2. This CDR3 spans 15 amino acids. Germline CDR1 and CDR2: SGDLS and YYNGEE. With V trimmed by 0 bases and J by 10 bases, 7 bases remained unmatched. In DNA, the CDR3 is TGTGCCAGCAGCGTAGGGAGCGGGAGGGCCGGGGAGCAGTTCTTC. Translating gives CASSVGSGRAGEQFF. The full variable domain, completed using reference TRBV9 and TRBJ2-1, is DSGVTQTPKHLITATGQRVTLRCSPRSGDLSVYWYQQSLDQGLQFLIQYYNGEERAKGNILERFSAQQFPDLHSELNLSSLELGDSALYFCASSVGSGRAGEQFFGPGTRLTVL.

A few counts support this clone. The J gene is TRBJ1-2, the V gene TRBV5-1, with unresolved D. The V end was cut by 7 bases, the J end by 1 base, with 14 bases between. The V gene's germline CDR1 is SGHRS and CDR2 YFSETQ. This CDR3 has 14 amino acids. This chain's CDR3 is CASAKLGLNYGYTF. In DNA form, the CDR3 reads TGCGCCAGCGCCAAACTCGGCCTTAACTATGGCTACACCTTC. The whole variable domain, remainder taken from reference TRBV5-1 and TRBJ1-2, is KAGVTQTPRYLIKTRGQQVTLSCSPISGHRSVSWYQQTPGQGLQFLFEYFSETQRNKGNFPGRFSGRQFSNSRSEMNVSTLELGDSALYLCASAKLGLNYGYTFGSGTRLTVV.

Turning to this clone: Other DNA sequences of this sample code for an identical CDR3. This chain joins TRBV4-3 and TRBJ2-3; D not resolved. Trimming cost V 0 bases and J 6 bases, with 4 bases left between them. Germline V gene sequence: CDR1 LGHNA, CDR2 YSLEER. The CDR3 length is 12 residues. The CDR3 sequence is CASSQERDTQYF. In DNA form, the CDR3 reads TGCGCCAGCAGCCAAGAAAGGGATACGCAGTATTTT.